This T cell receptor beta chain was retrieved from a study of cytomegalovirus exposure and HLA in healthy donors. The repertoire was sequenced with immunoSEQ multiplex PCR; TCRdb's copy has only in-frame clones and lacks some. This repertoire shows roughly 200,000 clones, roughly 81% found once; its top ten account for 1% to 1.5%. This CDR3 has 15 residues. In germline, CDR1 is SGDLS, CDR2 YYNGEE. Deletions cut 3 bases from V and 4 bases from J, with 16 bases between. This clone was seen only once. This receptor was obtained from a woman under 40 in good health and CMV-seronegative. The genes are TRBV9 and TRBJ1-1, with D possibly matching TRBD1 (5 bases). The sequenced sample consisted of PBMCs. The CDR3 DNA sequence: TGTGCCAGCAGCGAGCGCGGGACGGGGACCACTGAAGCTTTCTTT. Its translation: CASSERGTGTTEAFF.